This T cell receptor beta chain was sequenced for a study of CD8+ T cells in alopecia areata (dated by TCRdb to between 2017 and 2018). Turning to the overall study: The treated patients, all with moderate-to-severe alopecia areata, were enrolled in an open-label pilot trial of oral tofacitinib given at 5 to 10 mg twice daily. The SALT score, which quantifies the percentage of affected scalp surface area, was used to measure disease severity in treated patients. Tofacitinib was given for 6 to 18 months, followed by 6 months of follow-up off drug to assess delayed response and recurrence. TCRbeta CDR3 regions were amplified by immunoSEQ multiplex PCR using 35 Vbeta forward and 13 Jbeta reverse primers. Tofacitinib-treated patients had biopsies at baseline and at 4 and 24 weeks of treatment, with a later scalp biopsy in several patients. The study used high-throughput TCRbeta sequencing to examine T cell clonal expansion in alopecia areata, in both the C3H/HeJ mouse model and human patients. Scalp clonality was compared among normal scalp (n=4), patchy alopecia areata scalp (n=8), and alopecia totalis/universalis scalp (n=8). RNA came from the PAXgene miRNA kit for fixed scalp, the miRNeasy kit for PBMCs, and the RNeasy kit for mouse skin. Scalp tissue and sorted CD4+ and CD8+ peripheral blood T cells from patchy and totalis/universalis alopecia areata patients and from healthy controls were covered by human TCRbeta sequencing.

The time point label on this specimen signifies: 4 weeks on oral tofacitinib. What the treatment or condition label conveys for this sample: oral pan-JAK inhibitor, 5-10 mg twice daily. Lesional scalp punch biopsies and peripheral blood were collected from alopecia areata patients. PBMCs were isolated by density centrifugation and stained for CD3, CD4 and CD8, and CD4+ and CD8+ T cells were sorted on a FACSAria. The method behind the library was the immunoSEQ multiplex PCR assay. RNA was extracted from all samples and reverse transcribed into cDNA as template for TCR sequencing. First-strand cDNA was synthesized using SuperScript III with a 2:1 mix of oligo-dT and random hexamers. A synthetic immune receptor repertoire was used to measure amplification bias, and any remaining bias was corrected computationally. The original pipeline was this. Raw reads were preprocessed to remove errors, and CDR3 was defined by IMGT conventions from the conserved cysteine to phenylalanine. Clonality was computed as 1 minus the Shannon entropy, with the entropy normalized by log2 of the number of productive unique TCRs. Scalp TCRbeta sequences were cross-referenced with sorted blood CD4 and CD8 repertoires so that the CD4 or CD8 identity of scalp clones could be inferred. TCRdb provides this immuneACCESS table in a form limited to in-frame rearrangements. Some clones are lacking; in checked studies, under half of them reflect an unresolved V gene, and why the rest are absent is not known. V, J and clone size reflect that table, while D and trimming were determined from the DNA. The sample table lists 100,000 to 150,000 clones, 60% to 65% of them with a count of one. Together, the top ten hold around 5.7% of the sample.

Results the study describes overall, beyond this receptor: Resident alphabeta T cells in normal human skin are also sequenced, complicating scalp TCR repertoire analysis, unlike mouse skin dominated by gammadelta T cells. Compared with mice, TCR sequences shared between patients were less clear, possibly partly because of HLA diversity across the patient population. Compared with normal scalp, lesional scalp, particularly in alopecia totalis/universalis, had higher clonality and more expanded CD8+ clones, which suggests antigenic drive. Many expanded lesional clones persisted in scalp and blood during tofacitinib treatment, which may partly explain relapse after stopping treatment. The treated cohort was small, with a single nonresponder, so links between baseline CD8+ expansion and response need larger studies. Scalp clonality and the number of expanded CD8+ clones among the top 100 scalp clones were significantly decreased by tofacitinib.

For this clone: The specificity of this receptor is unknown. The sample holds no much larger clone one base away, and base qualities are not on file.

The junction shows trimming of 0 bases on V and 3 bases on J, plus 3 bases between the germline ends. There are 14 amino acids in the CDR3, from cysteine to phenylalanine inclusive. The kept DNA is CDR3 alone, 42 bases in frame from the first base. Based on the germline V gene, the CDR1 and CDR2 sequences are SGHDN and FVKESK. The receptor chain draws on TRBV14 and TRBJ2-6; the D gene assignment is ambiguous. The TCR sequence derives from a human donor with alopecia areata. The sequences come from CD4+ T cells sorted from blood, collected at week 4, from a patient treated with tofacitinib. The DNA reads TGTGCCAGCAGCCAAGATTTTGGGGCCAACGTCCTGACTTTC. Translated, this is CASSQDFGANVLTF.